Listed below are T cell receptor beta chains from one sample, sequenced in a study of control samples from healthy donors and cancer patients. TCRdb's table, derived via immunoSEQ multiplex PCR, lists solely in-frame clones and lacks some. The table has around 250,000 clones, almost 85% seen once. Source material: PBMCs. The receptors come from a woman aged 55 to 70 with lung cancer. Both conserved end residues are part of each CDR3. Each record gives: D gene, clone size, J gene, V gene, CDR3 protein, CDR3 DNA. D genes are given only for firm matches. Clone size appears in some rows only: once, few, many, or a class for an expanded clone.

D gene: NA; clone size: NA; J gene: TRBJ2-3; V gene: TRBV20-1; CDR3 protein: CSASRSGTDTQYF; CDR3 DNA: TGCAGTGCTAGTAGGAGCGGCACAGATACGCAGTATTTT
D gene: NA; clone size: once; J gene: TRBJ2-3; V gene: TRBV2; CDR3 protein: CASSEIARATDTQYF; CDR3 DNA: TGTGCCAGCAGTGAAATCGCGCGGGCCACAGATACGCAGTATTTT
D gene: NA; clone size: NA; J gene: TRBJ1-2; V gene: TRBV7-9; CDR3 protein: CASSLDGRVSNYGYTF; CDR3 DNA: TGTGCCAGCAGCTTAGACGGCAGGGTTTCGAACTATGGCTACACCTTC
D gene: NA; clone size: NA; J gene: TRBJ2-1; V gene: TRBV11-3; CDR3 protein: CASSLGGRSYNEQFF; CDR3 DNA: TGTGCCAGCAGCTTAGGGGGGAGATCCTACAATGAGCAGTTCTTC
D gene: NA; clone size: NA; J gene: TRBJ2-7; V gene: TRBV11-2; CDR3 protein: CASSLLSGSGAYEQYF; CDR3 DNA: TGTGCCAGCAGCTTATTGAGCGGATCGGGGGCGTACGAGCAGTACTTC
D gene: TRBD1; clone size: few; J gene: TRBJ1-1; V gene: TRBV11-2; CDR3 protein: CASSSFKGAVITEAFF; CDR3 DNA: TGTGCCAGCAGCTCCTTTAAGGGGGCCGTGATCACTGAAGCTTTCTTT
D gene: TRBD1; clone size: once; J gene: TRBJ2-1; V gene: TRBV11-3; CDR3 protein: CASSLGTGAYNEQFF; CDR3 DNA: TGTGCCAGCAGCTTAGGCACAGGGGCCTACAATGAGCAGTTCTTC
D gene: NA; clone size: NA; J gene: TRBJ1-1; V gene: TRBV5-4; CDR3 protein: CASSNSRDTEAFF; CDR3 DNA: TGTGCCAGCAGCAACAGCAGGGATACTGAAGCTTTCTTT
D gene: NA; clone size: NA; J gene: TRBJ2-3; V gene: TRBV15; CDR3 protein: CATSKGKDTQYF; CDR3 DNA: TGTGCCACCAGCAAGGGGAAAGATACGCAGTATTTT
D gene: NA; clone size: NA; J gene: TRBJ2-7; V gene: TRBV12-5; CDR3 protein: CASGFTQGTSYEQYF; CDR3 DNA: TGTGCTAGTGGTTTCACCCAGGGAACCTCCTACGAGCAGTACTTC
D gene: TRBD2; clone size: NA; J gene: TRBJ2-7; V gene: TRBV4-1; CDR3 protein: CASSQEGTRGNEQYF; CDR3 DNA: TGCGCCAGCAGCCAAGAAGGGACTAGAGGTAACGAGCAGTACTTC
D gene: TRBD1; clone size: few; J gene: TRBJ1-4; V gene: TRBV7-9; CDR3 protein: CASSTDRVRGEKLFF; CDR3 DNA: TGTGCCAGCAGCACCGACAGGGTTAGAGGTGAAAAACTGTTTTTT
D gene: TRBD2; clone size: few; J gene: TRBJ2-3; V gene: TRBV9; CDR3 protein: CASSPGLASDTQYF; CDR3 DNA: TGTGCCAGCAGTCCGGGACTAGCCTCAGATACGCAGTATTTT
D gene: TRBD2; clone size: NA; J gene: TRBJ2-7; V gene: TRBV7-2; CDR3 protein: CASSLGLAIYEQYF; CDR3 DNA: TGTGCCAGCAGCTTAGGACTAGCGATCTACGAGCAGTACTTC
D gene: NA; clone size: many; J gene: TRBJ1-1; V gene: TRBV27; CDR3 protein: CASSFHHKNTEAFF; CDR3 DNA: TGTGCCAGCAGTTTTCACCACAAGAACACTGAAGCTTTCTTT
D gene: TRBD1; clone size: NA; J gene: TRBJ2-2; V gene: TRBV9; CDR3 protein: CASSVTGTGGTGELFF; CDR3 DNA: TGTGCCAGCAGCGTCACCGGGACAGGGGGCACCGGGGAGCTGTTTTTT
D gene: TRBD1; clone size: NA; J gene: TRBJ1-2; V gene: TRBV10-3; CDR3 protein: CAISVAGGASAGYTF; CDR3 DNA: TGTGCCATCAGTGTTGCAGGGGGCGCCTCGGCTGGCTACACCTTC
D gene: TRBD1; clone size: NA; J gene: TRBJ2-3; V gene: TRBV27; CDR3 protein: CASSLGGRGQTDTQYF; CDR3 DNA: TGTGCCAGCAGTTTGGGGGGCAGGGGGCAAACAGATACGCAGTATTTT
D gene: NA; clone size: NA; J gene: TRBJ2-7; V gene: TRBV10-2; CDR3 protein: CASSELYEQYF; CDR3 DNA: TGCGCCAGCAGTGAGTTGTACGAGCAGTACTTC
D gene: NA; clone size: NA; J gene: TRBJ2-2; V gene: TRBV4-1; CDR3 protein: CASSQSDSRAGELFF; CDR3 DNA: TGCGCCAGCAGCCAATCGGACTCTCGCGCCGGGGAGCTGTTTTTT
D gene: NA; clone size: NA; J gene: TRBJ2-3; V gene: TRBV6-1; CDR3 protein: CASSEKGGTDTQYF; CDR3 DNA: TGTGCCAGCAGTGAAAAGGGGGGCACAGATACGCAGTATTTT
D gene: NA; clone size: NA; J gene: TRBJ1-3; V gene: TRBV9; CDR3 protein: CASSVAPIAGSSGNTIYF; CDR3 DNA: TGTGCCAGCAGCGTAGCCCCCATTGCAGGATCCTCTGGAAACACCATATATTTT
D gene: NA; clone size: NA; J gene: TRBJ2-1; V gene: TRBV11-3; CDR3 protein: CASSLGGTNEQFF; CDR3 DNA: TGTGCCAGCAGCTTAGGGGGGACGAATGAGCAGTTCTTC
D gene: NA; clone size: NA; J gene: TRBJ1-1; V gene: TRBV12-3/TRBV12-4; CDR3 protein: CASSLFPEAFF; CDR3 DNA: TGTGCCAGCAGCCTCTTTCCTGAAGCTTTCTTT
D gene: TRBD2; clone size: NA; J gene: TRBJ2-7; V gene: TRBV28; CDR3 protein: CASSIGLAGSRREQYF; CDR3 DNA: TGTGCCAGCAGTATTGGACTAGCGGGATCTAGACGCGAGCAGTACTTC
D gene: TRBD1; clone size: NA; J gene: TRBJ2-7; V gene: TRBV5-4; CDR3 protein: CASSSSAGTGGSEQYF; CDR3 DNA: TGTGCCAGCAGCTCATCTGCCGGGACAGGGGGTTCCGAGCAGTACTTC
D gene: TRBD1; clone size: NA; J gene: TRBJ1-6; V gene: TRBV7-9; CDR3 protein: CASSSGQGTGSPLHF; CDR3 DNA: TGTGCCAGCAGCTCGGGACAGGGGACGGGATCACCCCTCCACTTT
D gene: NA; clone size: NA; J gene: TRBJ1-2; V gene: TRBV28; CDR3 protein: CASSLGEGLGYGYTF; CDR3 DNA: TGTGCCAGCAGTTTAGGGGAGGGGTTGGGCTATGGCTACACCTTC
D gene: NA; clone size: NA; J gene: TRBJ1-1; V gene: TRBV19; CDR3 protein: CASTRNRPNTEAFF; CDR3 DNA: TGTGCCAGCACGAGGAACAGGCCGAACACTGAAGCTTTCTTT
D gene: NA; clone size: NA; J gene: TRBJ1-1; V gene: TRBV27; CDR3 protein: CASSWFRNTEAFF; CDR3 DNA: TGTGCCAGCTCTTGGTTTCGGAACACTGAAGCTTTCTTT
D gene: NA; clone size: NA; J gene: TRBJ2-7; V gene: TRBV27; CDR3 protein: CASSPGQYSYEQYF; CDR3 DNA: TGTGCCAGCAGTCCCGGACAGTATTCCTACGAGCAGTACTTC
D gene: TRBD1; clone size: NA; J gene: TRBJ1-2; V gene: TRBV5-1; CDR3 protein: CASSGGQGGYGYTF; CDR3 DNA: TGCGCCAGCAGCGGAGGACAGGGTGGCTATGGCTACACCTTC
D gene: NA; clone size: NA; J gene: TRBJ1-1; V gene: TRBV20-1; CDR3 protein: CSAPLTTEAFF; CDR3 DNA: TGCAGTGCCCCACTCACGACTGAAGCTTTCTTT
D gene: NA; clone size: many; J gene: TRBJ2-1; V gene: TRBV7-2; CDR3 protein: CASSPGGGGEQFF; CDR3 DNA: TGTGCCAGCAGCCCCGGGGGAGGCGGGGAGCAGTTCTTC
D gene: TRBD1; clone size: NA; J gene: TRBJ1-1; V gene: TRBV19; CDR3 protein: CASSTSTGKAFF; CDR3 DNA: TGTGCCAGTAGTACCTCGACAGGGAAAGCTTTCTTT
D gene: NA; clone size: NA; J gene: TRBJ1-2; V gene: TRBV15; CDR3 protein: CATSVGQKGGYTF; CDR3 DNA: TGTGCCACCAGCGTCGGACAAAAAGGAGGCTACACCTTC
D gene: TRBD1; clone size: once; J gene: TRBJ1-1; V gene: TRBV6-4; CDR3 protein: CASSADRGGEAFF; CDR3 DNA: TGTGCCAGCAGCGCCGACAGGGGAGGCGAAGCTTTCTTT
D gene: NA; clone size: few; J gene: TRBJ1-3; V gene: TRBV7-6; CDR3 protein: CASSPIPGSGNTIYF; CDR3 DNA: TGTGCCAGCAGCCCCATTCCCGGGTCTGGAAACACCATATATTTT
D gene: NA; clone size: once; J gene: TRBJ1-1; V gene: TRBV2; CDR3 protein: CASSEGLGQRNTEAFF; CDR3 DNA: TGTGCCAGCAGTGAAGGGCTAGGGCAGAGGAACACTGAAGCTTTCTTT
D gene: NA; clone size: NA; J gene: TRBJ2-1; V gene: TRBV27; CDR3 protein: CASSFRNEQFF; CDR3 DNA: TGTGCCAGCAGTTTTAGGAATGAGCAGTTCTTC
D gene: TRBD1; clone size: NA; J gene: TRBJ2-5; V gene: TRBV6-5; CDR3 protein: CASRTGTLKTQYF; CDR3 DNA: TGTGCCAGCAGGACAGGGACCTTAAAGACCCAGTACTTC
D gene: NA; clone size: NA; J gene: TRBJ2-2; V gene: TRBV18; CDR3 protein: CASSPPWGASTGELFF; CDR3 DNA: TGTGCCAGCTCACCACCATGGGGGGCGAGCACCGGGGAGCTGTTTTTT
D gene: NA; clone size: NA; J gene: TRBJ2-1; V gene: TRBV19; CDR3 protein: CASSIRISSYNEQFF; CDR3 DNA: TGTGCCAGTAGCATCAGGATTAGCTCCTACAATGAGCAGTTCTTC
D gene: NA; clone size: NA; J gene: TRBJ1-4; V gene: TRBV4-2; CDR3 protein: CASSQDSGDNEKLFF; CDR3 DNA: TGTGCCAGCAGCCAAGATTCTGGAGATAATGAAAAACTGTTTTTT
D gene: TRBD2; clone size: NA; J gene: TRBJ2-5; V gene: TRBV5-1; CDR3 protein: CASSYNPAGGGGETQYF; CDR3 DNA: TGCGCCAGCAGCTACAACCCGGCGGGGGGCGGGGGGGAGACCCAGTACTTC